The following is a TCR beta chain sequence with its context. The data were obtained in a study of blood T cell repertoires in COVID-19. Background on the study: Both acute and convalescent COVID-19 samples were obtained from the United States, Italy and Spain. In each case, the material was cDNA or gDNA derived from T cells, B-cell-depleted T cells, or PBMCs.

V lost 4 bases to trimming and J lost 1 base, with 16 bases between them. This CDR3 region has 16 residues. Per the original data handling: Amplified reference gene primers provided the basis for estimating nucleated cell counts. Sequenced by immunoSEQ multiplex PCR; TCRdb stores in-frame clones only, minus some. That table is the source of V, J and clone size, and D and trimming were worked out from the DNA. The repertoire holds 65,000 to 90,000 clones, with 88% as singletons. The V gene is TRBV23-1, the J gene TRBJ1-1, with D uncertain. Being an ORF, TRBV23-1 has a function that is uncertain. What was sequenced was peripheral blood. The clonotype originates from a woman of 80 years or more with acute or convalescent COVID-19. CDR3 DNA sequence: TGCGCCAGCAGTCGAGGAACTCTCGCGCCGAACACTGAAGCTTTCTTT. Its translation: CASSRGTLAPNTEAFF.